This T cell receptor (beta chain) was obtained from a study of OX40 agonist ivuxolimab in advanced cancers. In the study overall: Ivuxolimab, an antibody that agonizes OX40 (CD134), was administered to the patients. Dose-escalation patients' cancers were hepatocellular carcinoma, melanoma, renal cell or head and neck cancer.

Study-wide results and limits: Partial responders at 0.1-3.0 mg/kg had among the lowest clonal expansion.

Germline assignment: CDR1 MRHNA and CDR2 SNTAGT. CDR3 length: 10 amino acids. Trimming pared 7 bases from V and 13 bases from J, leaving 12 bases between. Profiling relied on immunoSEQ multiplex PCR, and the TCRdb table lists in-frame clones only, not all of them. The sample consists of some 80,000 clones, around nine tenths of them appearing once. Points on this clone: Its antigen is currently unknown.

Sequenced material: CD4+ or CD8+ T cells sorted from blood, taken in a trial of the OX40 agonist ivuxolimab. The rearrangement uses TRBV6-4 and TRBJ2-3, with TRBD2 as a possible D gene (6 bases). The source of this sequence is an adult with an advanced solid tumor such as melanoma, head and neck, liver or kidney cancer. The CDR3 sequence: CASTRDLKYF. The CDR3 DNA reads as TGTGCCAGCACCCGGGACTTAAAGTATTTT.